This passage covers 21 T cell receptor beta chains from one sample sequenced in a study of blood T cells in healthy people across ages. The second PCR ran roughly 6 to 11 cycles with a sample-barcoded 5' primer and J-beta primers. TCRdb itself ran the 5' RACE reads through MiXCR, one entry per CDR3 protein. The sample includes a few hundred thousand distinct CDR3 sequences, approximately 26% of them seen just once. These records were also assigned to another study, of T cells of mothers and their children.

The sample taken for sequencing was blood. The receptors here all came from a boy aged 2-15 years in good health.

As DNA, the CDR3 is TGCGCCAGCAGCCAAGTGGGCAGGGGGAGAAATGAGCAGTTCTTC. Protein: CASSQVGRGRNEQFF. V usage is TRBV4-1 and J usage is TRBJ2-1; TRBD1 agrees at 7 bases. The CDR3 totals 15 residues. CDR1 is MGHRA, CDR2 YSYEKL, per germline. The ends lost 1 base at V and 7 bases at J; junction bases unmatched: 7.

The genes are TRBV20-1 and TRBJ2-5; 8 nucleotides agree with TRBD2. The CDR3 spans 14 residues. Per germline, CDR1 DFQATT and CDR2 SNEGSKA (reference sequence). V dropped 5 bases and J dropped 2; count of bases not matched to a gene: 7. In nucleotides, the CDR3 is TGCAGTGCTCCAGCGGGGGCCGTACAAGAGACCCAGTACTTC. Its protein product is CSAPAGAVQETQYF.

This chain joins TRBV14 and TRBJ2-1; unclear D gene. The CDR3 sequence is 15 residues long. Germline values: CDR1 SGHDN, CDR2 FVKESK. Trimming took 4 bases from V and 0 from J, leaving 10 bases between them. The CDR3 here is CASSPRAISYNEQFF. DNA of the CDR3: TGTGCCAGCAGCCCTCGAGCGATCTCCTACAATGAGCAGTTCTTC.

The chain carries TRBV12-3 or TRBV12-4 and TRBJ2-7; 8 bases agree with TRBD1. The CDR3 totals 15 residues. The V segment lost 4 bases and the J segment 4 bases; nucleotides outside the gene matches: 9. DNA of the CDR3: TGTGCCAGCAGTTCAGGGGGCGCGGGTCCATACGAGCAGTACTTC. Translated: CASSSGGAGPYEQYF.

This chain uses TRBV30 with TRBJ2-2; weak D call: TRBD1 (5 bases). Trimming shortened V by 5 bases and J by 1 base, and 14 bases separated the two germline ends. The germline V gene encodes CDR1 GTSNPN and CDR2 SVGIG (reference sequence). The CDR3 totals 15 residues. The CDR3 bases are TGTGCCTGGGAGCAGGGAACAGTGAACACCGGGGAGCTGTTTTTT. It codes for CAWEQGTVNTGELFF.

On this clonotype itself: Just one base apart from a much larger clone, this may be a read error. CDR3 nucleotide sequence: TGTGCTAGTGGTCTCCTAATTGCGACCCAGTACTTC. This translates into CASGLLIATQYF. V and J are TRBV12-5 and TRBJ2-5, with D hard to call. The CDR3 loop spans 12 amino acids. Per germline, CDR1 LGHNT and CDR2 FRNRAP. V gave up 5 bases and J gave up 7 bases, with 11 bases separating them.

The V and J genes are TRBV20-1 and TRBJ2-7; 9 bases line up with TRBD2. There are 12 residues in the CDR3. The J segment lost 5 bases and the V segment lost 3 bases, leaving 2 bases of the junction unmatched. CDR1 and CDR2 from the germline V gene are DFQATT and SNEGSKA (reference sequence). The DNA of the CDR3 is TGCAGTGCTAGGGGGACTAGCCACGAGCAGTACTTC. It codes for CSARGTSHEQYF.

This clonotype has just a few counts. The chain joins TRBV7-8 to TRBJ2-5, with 12 positions matching TRBD1. The J call is doubtful: the DNA matches TRBJ2-7 better. Germline CDR1 reads SGHVS; CDR2 reads FQNEAQ. CDR3 length: 16 residues. The CDR3 loop is CASSPRDRGPLYEQYF. The CDR3 bases are TGTGCCAGCAGCCCCCGGGACAGGGGGCCCCTCTACGAGCAGTACTTC.

The V gene is TRBV3-1, the J gene TRBJ2-3, with D perhaps matching TRBD1 (6 bases). Trimming removed 3 bases from V and 4 bases from J, with 23 bases in between. The CDR3 loop spans 18 amino acids. Germline V gene data show CDR1 as LGHDT and CDR2 as YNNKEL (reference sequence). This CDR3 is CASSQVQGVSNGADTQYF. The CDR3 DNA follows: TGTGCCAGCAGCCAGGTACAGGGAGTCAGTAACGGGGCAGATACGCAGTATTTT.

The chain joins TRBV9 to TRBJ1-2; possibly TRBD1 for D (5 bases). Looked up from germline, CDR1 is SGDLS and CDR2 is YYNGEE. The V end was cut by 2 bases, the J end by 6 bases, with 14 bases between. This CDR3 contains 14 residues. Here the CDR3 DNA reads TGTGCCAGCAGCGTCGGATTTATGGGGGATGGCTACACCTTC. Its translation is CASSVGFMGDGYTF.

The gene calls are TRBV7-2 and TRBJ2-5, with D tentatively TRBD2 (6 bases). The V and J ends lost 3 bases and 4 bases respectively, with 12 bases between them. The CDR3 loop spans 14 amino acids. The germline CDR1 and CDR2 sequences are SGHTA and FQGNSA. The CDR3 is CASSFGGRTETQYF. The CDR3 DNA is TGTGCCAGCAGCTTCGGGGGAAGGACAGAGACCCAGTACTTC.

V gene TRBV7-9 combines with J gene TRBJ1-2; D is uncertain. The CDR3 totals 14 residues. V was cut by 0 bases and J by 5 bases, with 10 bases left in between. CDR1 SEHNR and CDR2 FQNEAQ come from the germline V gene (reference sequence). The CDR3, as DNA: TGTGCCAGCAGCTTAGCGCCGGCCGAATATGGCTACACCTTC. This translates into CASSLAPAEYGYTF.

There are a few counts of this clonotype. The V call is TRBV12-3 or TRBV12-4, the J call TRBJ2-1; 9 bases are a match to TRBD1. The CDR3 is 14 residues long. V was pared by 1 base and J by 10 bases, with 5 bases of the junction left unmatched. The CDR3 here is CASSLGDRAREQFF. The DNA for the CDR3 is TGTGCCAGCAGTTTAGGGGACAGGGCTCGCGAGCAGTTCTTC.

The CDR3 here is CASSYTGRGATEAFF. The CDR3 region has the DNA TGTGCCAGCAGTTATACTGGGCGGGGGGCAACTGAAGCTTTCTTT. The chain recombines TRBV6-6 with TRBJ1-1, with a weak D call TRBD1 (6 bases). Between the trimmed V and J ends, which lost 3 bases and 5 bases, there was a span of 16 bases. The CDR3 is made up of 15 amino acids. From germline, CDR1 is MNHNY and CDR2 SVGAGI (reference sequence).

The CDR3 here is CSAPGTSGGYEQFF. The CDR3 DNA sequence: TGCAGTGCGCCCGGGACTAGCGGGGGCTATGAGCAGTTCTTC. The chain employs TRBV20-1 and TRBJ2-1; 14 bases fit TRBD2. Trimming cost V 6 bases and J 8 bases; bases outside gene matches: 6. The germline V gene encodes CDR1 DFQATT and CDR2 SNEGSKA (reference sequence). This CDR3 is 14 amino acids long.

This clonotype was picked up many times. CDR3 DNA: TGTGCCAGCAGCTTGGTTAATAGGGGGTTAGGGCATTTTATAGATGAGCAGTTCTTC. Its translation: CASSLVNRGLGHFIDEQFF. This chain uses TRBV7-9 with TRBJ2-5, with a weak D call TRBD1 (6 bases). The J call may be in error: the DNA end matches TRBJ2-1 better. The V gene's germline CDR1 is SEHNR and CDR2 FQNEAQ (reference sequence). The CDR3 length is 19 residues.

This clonotype was found a few times. The rearrangement links TRBV9 to TRBJ2-7, with 11 bases identical to TRBD2. The CDR3 totals 15 residues. The V gene end was trimmed by 4 bases and the J gene end by 4 bases; junction bases not matched to a gene: 7. CDR1 and CDR2 from the germline V gene are SGDLS and YYNGEE. The CDR3 DNA is TGTGCCAGCAGCCCCTCCGGGACTAGCGGATACGAGCAGTACTTC. This translates into CASSPSGTSGYEQYF.

This clonotype was picked up a small number of times. The chain employs TRBV7-2 and TRBJ1-2, with D perhaps TRBD1 (5 bases). V was trimmed by 2 bases and J by 2 bases, leaving 9 bases between them. Germline lookup yields CDR1 SGHTA and CDR2 FQGNSA. The CDR3 contains 14 residues. The CDR3 DNA reads as TGTGCCAGCAGCTTACGGGACGAAAACTATGGCTACACCTTC. It yields the protein CASSLRDENYGYTF.

The chain is built from TRBV27 and TRBJ1-6; 7 bases align to TRBD1. In germline, CDR1 is MNHEY, CDR2 SMNVEV (reference sequence). The ends lost 5 bases at V and 7 bases at J; junction bases unmatched: 5. The CDR3 totals 14 residues. The CDR3 sequence is CASSHRGRNSPLHF. The CDR3, as DNA: TGTGCCAGCAGTCACAGGGGAAGGAATTCACCCCTCCACTTT.

The sample holds many counts of this clonotype. This rearrangement joins TRBV5-1 to TRBJ2-5, with no clear D. Per germline, CDR1 SGHRS and CDR2 YFSETQ. CDR3 size: 14 residues. V was shortened by 1 base and J by 3 bases, with 10 bases between the two germline ends. This chain's CDR3 is CASSLTSMEETQYF. Written as DNA, the CDR3 is TGCGCCAGCAGCTTGACATCTATGGAAGAGACCCAGTACTTC.

The V and J genes are TRBV29-1 and TRBJ1-1; possibly TRBD1 for D (5 bases). CDR1 and CDR2 from the germline V gene are SQVTM and ANQGSEA. V was clipped by 5 bases and J by 1 base, with 11 bases between them. The CDR3 length is 13 residues. CDR3 DNA: TGCAGCGTTCGGGGACCACAGAACACTGAAGCTTTCTTT. It specifies CSVRGPQNTEAFF.